The 30 T cell receptor beta chains reported below all come from one sample, sequenced in a study of blood T cell repertoires in COVID-19. Profiled with immunoSEQ multiplex PCR; TCRdb holds only in-frame clones, not every one. The table records around 160,000 clones, 88% of them present only once. Input material: peripheral blood. These receptors all stem from a human donor in a cohort sampled during active COVID-19.

The genes are TRBV5-3 and TRBJ2-1; 7 nucleotides agree with TRBD2. TRBV5-3 is flagged as an ORF with uncertain function. Germline trimming cut 0 bases from V and 5 bases from J; bases unmatched to any gene: 2. The CDR3 covers 14 residues. The CDR3: CARSLVGTNNEQFF. The CDR3 DNA follows: TGTGCCAGAAGCTTGGTGGGGACTAACAATGAGCAGTTCTTC.

A word on this clone: This sample includes further DNA sequences coding for the same CDR3. The chain is built from TRBV18 and TRBJ2-7, with D possibly TRBD1 on 6 matching bases. The germline V gene has CDR1 KGHSH and CDR2 LQKENI. CDR3 size: 13 residues. Trimming took 2 bases from V and 3 from J, leaving 8 bases between them. DNA for the CDR3: TGTGCCAGCTCACCAGGGGGCGGCTACGAGCAGTACTTC. Translating gives CASSPGGGYEQYF. The full variable domain, completed using reference TRBV18 and TRBJ2-7, is NAGVMQNPRHLVRRRGQEARLRCSPMKGHSHVYWYRQLPEEGLKFMVYLQKENIIDESGMPKERFSAEFPKEGPSILRIQQVVRGDSAAYFCASSPGGGYEQYFGPGTRLTVT.

The chain carries TRBV5-4 and TRBJ2-7, with D hard to call. CDR1 and CDR2 from the germline V gene are SGHNT and YYREEE (reference sequence). This CDR3 region has 11 residues. The V end lost 1 base, the J end lost 6 bases, and 5 bases lay between the germline ends. The CDR3 DNA sequence: TGTGCCAGCAGCTTGTACTCCGAGCAGTACTTC. Its protein is CASSLYSEQYF.

CDR3 residues: CASSQGRATSGGAGLNIQYF. For the CDR3, the DNA is TGTGCCAGCAGCCAAGGTCGAGCCACTAGCGGGGGGGCCGGGTTAAACATTCAGTACTTC. V usage is TRBV3-1 (or the pseudogene TRBV3-2) and J usage is TRBJ2-4; 13 nucleotides align to TRBD2. Per germline, CDR1 LGHDT and CDR2 YNNKEL (reference sequence). The ends lost 1 base at V and 6 bases at J; junction bases unmatched: 15. The length of the CDR3 is 20 residues.

This sequence joins TRBV28 and TRBJ1-4; 9 bases map to TRBD1. This CDR3 has 15 residues. The V segment lost 6 bases and the J segment 6 bases; nucleotides outside the gene matches: 8. Germline CDR1 and CDR2: MDHEN and SYDVKM. The chain's CDR3 is CASSPPGQGDEKLFF. The CDR3 DNA is TGTGCCAGCAGCCCCCCGGGACAGGGCGATGAAAAACTGTTTTTT.

V usage is TRBV11-3 and J usage is TRBJ2-7; D remains unclear. CDR3 size: 13 residues. Trimming pared 1 base from V and 1 base from J, leaving 5 bases between. Looked up from germline, CDR1 is SGHNT and CDR2 is YENEEA. The CDR3 region has the DNA TGTGCCAGCAGCTTAGGCAGGTCCTACGAGCAGTACTTC. Its protein is CASSLGRSYEQYF.

This clone was picked up one time. This chain connects TRBV15 to TRBJ2-7, with TRBD1 matching over 8 bases. This CDR3 has 14 amino acids. Trimming removed 0 bases from V and 3 bases from J; junction bases left unmatched: 1. In germline, CDR1 is LNHNV, CDR2 YYDKDF (reference sequence). DNA of the CDR3: TGTGCCACCAGCAGAGATACAGGGGGCTACGAGCAGTACTTC. Translation: CATSRDTGGYEQYF.

CDR3 in DNA: TGTGCCAGCAGCCCGAGGGCTCTGGGGACCCAGTACTTC. This codes for CASSPRALGTQYF. The V call is TRBV12-3 or TRBV12-4, the J call TRBJ2-5, with a tentative D call TRBD2 (5 bases). The length of the CDR3 is 13 residues. Trimming took 6 bases from V and 7 from J, leaving 15 bases between them.

The rearrangement joins TRBV7-8 to TRBJ1-6; D unclear. This CDR3 has 12 amino acids. V was cut by 5 bases and J by 7 bases, with 6 bases left in between. Germline CDR1 and CDR2: SGHVS and FQNEAQ. Here the CDR3 DNA reads TGTGCCAGCAGCACTAGAAATTCACCCCTCCACTTT. It codes for CASSTRNSPLHF.

The chain uses TRBV24-1 and TRBJ1-2, with TRBD1 matching over 7 bases. The CDR3 spans 14 residues. Trimming cost V 3 bases and J 4 bases; bases outside gene matches: 4. In germline, CDR1 is KGHDR, CDR2 SFDVKD. CDR3 nucleotides: TGTGCCACCAGTGATGCGACAGGGCCCTATGGCTACACCTTC. Encoded protein: CATSDATGPYGYTF.

This clone was found once. The V and J genes are TRBV7-2 and TRBJ2-1; the D is unclear. V lost 1 base, J lost 1 base, and 8 bases lay in between. The CDR3 consists of 15 residues. Per germline, CDR1 SGHTA and CDR2 FQGNSA. The CDR3 spells CASSLDAPSYNEQFF. CDR3 DNA sequence: TGTGCCAGCAGCTTAGATGCGCCATCCTACAATGAGCAGTTCTTC.

This rearrangement joins TRBV7-2 to TRBJ2-5, with 11 bases that match TRBD2. J was trimmed by 2 bases and V by 5 bases; bases with no gene match: 10. The germline V gene encodes CDR1 SGHTA and CDR2 FQGNSA. The CDR3 is 17 amino acids. CDR3 in DNA: TGTGCCAGCAGCGCCGGGCGACTAGCGGGAACTCAAGAGACCCAGTACTTC. Its translation: CASSAGRLAGTQETQYF.

The chain joins TRBV5-4 to TRBJ2-3; D perhaps matches TRBD2 (5 bases). Germline CDR1 SGHNT, CDR2 YYREEE (reference sequence). The CDR3 loop spans 14 amino acids. Trimming left V 4 bases short and J 2 bases short, with 11 bases between. The CDR3 sequence is CASSTDSATDTQYF. CDR3 DNA sequence: TGTGCCAGCAGCACGGACTCCGCCACAGATACGCAGTATTTT.

The V gene is TRBV5-1, the J gene TRBJ1-1, with TRBD1 identical over 9 bases. This CDR3 spans 15 amino acids. With V trimmed by 4 bases and J by 2 bases, 6 bases remained unmatched. Germline assignment: CDR1 SGHRS and CDR2 YFSETQ. This CDR3 is CASSLGTGRNTEAFF. The CDR3 DNA is TGCGCCAGCAGCCTCGGGACAGGGAGAAACACTGAAGCTTTCTTT.

This chain's CDR3 is CASSSLAAQETQYF. The CDR3 DNA is TGTGCCAGCAGCTCTCTAGCGGCCCAAGAGACCCAGTACTTC. The rearrangement uses TRBV7-9 and TRBJ2-5; 7 nucleotides line up with TRBD2. Germline V gene data show CDR1 as SEHNR and CDR2 as FQNEAQ (reference sequence). The CDR3 is 14 amino acids. Trimming took 4 bases from V and 1 from J; bases not matched to a gene: 3.

This chain links TRBV13 with TRBJ2-7; 11 bases agree with TRBD2. V lost 5 bases to trimming and J lost 4 bases; unmatched junction nucleotides: 7. CDR1 is PRHDT, CDR2 FYEKMQ, per germline (reference sequence). The CDR3 is made up of 15 amino acids. CDR3 protein: CASSQVAGGNYEQYF. In DNA form, the CDR3 reads TGTGCCAGCAGCCAAGTAGCGGGGGGGAATTACGAGCAGTACTTC.

CDR3 bases: TGTGCCAGCAGCGTTAGCGCAGATACGCAGTATTTT. Protein sequence: CASSVSADTQYF. V usage is TRBV9 and J usage is TRBJ2-3, with a possible D match to TRBD2 (5 bases). The CDR3 is 12 residues long. V dropped 2 bases and J dropped 4 bases, with 5 bases sitting between them. In germline, CDR1 is SGDLS, CDR2 YYNGEE.

This clone was recorded a few times. V gene TRBV7-9 combines with J gene TRBJ2-7; D is perhaps TRBD2 (5 bases). The germline CDR1 and CDR2 sequences are SEHNR and FQNEAQ (reference sequence). V gave up 5 bases and J gave up 1 base, with 12 bases separating them. The CDR3 covers 14 residues. The DNA of the CDR3 is TGTGCCAGCAGCCCAAGGGAGACTTCCTACGAGCAGTACTTC. As protein: CASSPRETSYEQYF.

The chain links TRBV28 to TRBJ1-5, with 9 bases fitting TRBD1. Losses at the gene ends were 3 bases for V and 7 bases for J; bases not matched to a gene: 4. Germline CDR1 reads MDHEN; CDR2 reads SYDVKM. The CDR3 totals 14 residues. This CDR3 is CASSFHRGHQPQHF. The CDR3, as DNA: TGTGCCAGCAGTTTCCACAGGGGGCACCAGCCCCAGCATTTT.

The V and J genes are TRBV7-2 and TRBJ1-6; 7 bases agree with TRBD1. J gave up 6 bases and V 1 base, and 6 bases lay outside the gene matches. Germline V CDR1 and CDR2: SGHTA, FQGNSA. The CDR3 extends over 16 amino acids. The CDR3 spells CASSLEGTAINSPLHF. CDR3 sequence (DNA): TGTGCCAGCAGCTTAGAGGGGACAGCGATTAATTCACCCCTCCACTTT.

The chain couples TRBV7-8 to TRBJ2-3; the match to TRBD2 covers 7 bases. From germline, CDR1 is SGHVS and CDR2 FQNEAQ. The CDR3 sequence is 18 residues long. The V segment lost 1 base and the J segment 2 bases; nucleotides outside the gene matches: 12. CDR3 coding DNA: TGTGCCAGCAGCTTAGAATTAGGAGCGGGACGAATCACAGATACGCAGTATTTT. Translated, it gives CASSLELGAGRITDTQYF.

J is TRBJ1-4 and V is TRBV7-2, with D possibly TRBD1 on 5 matching bases. The CDR3 spans 16 residues. The V gene lost 1 base and the J gene lost 0 bases, with 9 bases spanning the gap. Germline-derived CDR1 and CDR2 are SGHTA and FQGNSA. The DNA for the CDR3 is TGTGCCAGCAGCTTAGTATCAGGGTCAACTAATGAAAAACTGTTTTTT. Its translation: CASSLVSGSTNEKLFF.

This chain links TRBV4-2 with TRBJ2-7, with 7 bases aligning to TRBD1. CDR3 length: 13 residues. V lost 4 bases, J lost 4 bases, and 4 bases stayed unmatched. Germline loops: CDR1 LGHNA, CDR2 YNFKEQ. DNA of the CDR3: TGTGCCAGCAGCCCCCCGGACAGGTACGAGCAGTACTTC. It yields the protein CASSPPDRYEQYF.

The rearrangement uses TRBV11-2 and TRBJ2-5, with TRBD2 matching over 9 bases. The length of the CDR3 is 16 residues. Germline values: CDR1 SGHAT, CDR2 FQNNGV. The ends lost 2 bases at V and 5 bases at J; junction bases unmatched: 9. For the CDR3, the DNA is TGTGCCAGCAGCTTACGGGGAGCGGGAGGAACGGAGACCCAGTACTTC. It is translated as CASSLRGAGGTETQYF.

The V and J genes are TRBV7-3 and TRBJ2-1; TRBD2 matches 9 bases. The V segment lost 5 bases and the J segment 4 bases; nucleotides outside the gene matches: 9. The CDR3 contains 16 residues. Germline V lookup: CDR1 SGHTA, CDR2 FQGTGA. The CDR3 region has the DNA TGTGCCAGCAGCGGGGCGGGAGGGCCTCAATACAATGAGCAGTTCTTC. Its translation is CASSGAGGPQYNEQFF.

This chain uses TRBV5-1 with TRBJ2-3, with 7 bases lining up with TRBD2. V trimming: 0 bases; J trimming: 0 bases; junction bases outside the gene matches: 4. The germline V gene encodes CDR1 SGHRS and CDR2 YFSETQ. This CDR3 has 16 residues. The CDR3 is CASSLAGGTSTDTQYF. In DNA, the CDR3 is TGCGCCAGCAGCTTGGCGGGGGGAACCAGCACAGATACGCAGTATTTT.

This clone was seen a few times. The genes are TRBV30 and TRBJ1-3; D possibly corresponds to TRBD1 (6 bases). Germline V gene lookup returns CDR1 GTSNPN and CDR2 SVGIG (reference sequence). V was trimmed by 2 bases and J by 6 bases, leaving 26 bases between them. The CDR3 loop spans 18 amino acids. The CDR3 protein is CAWSLYGGTYRVANTIYF. CDR3 coding DNA: TGTGCCTGGAGTTTATACGGGGGGACATACAGGGTGGCAAACACCATATATTTT.

This chain links TRBV5-1 with TRBJ2-5, with 15 nucleotides matching TRBD2. Germline CDR1 reads SGHRS; CDR2 reads YFSETQ. This CDR3 contains 18 residues. Germline trimming cut 0 bases from V and 5 bases from J; bases unmatched to any gene: 8. CDR3 amino acids: CASSLGTSGRAIAETQYF. The CDR3, as DNA: TGCGCCAGCAGCTTGGGGACTAGCGGGAGGGCCATCGCGGAGACCCAGTACTTC.

V and J are TRBV28 and TRBJ2-3; 8 bases map to TRBD2. The V gene's germline CDR1 is MDHEN and CDR2 SYDVKM. V lost 8 bases, J lost 0 bases, and 4 bases stayed unmatched. The CDR3 has 14 amino acids. CDR3 sequence: CASAIAGSTDTQYF. The DNA of the CDR3 is TGTGCCAGCGCAATAGCGGGGAGCACAGATACGCAGTATTTT.

The V call is TRBV11-2, the J call TRBJ2-3; a weak D match, TRBD1 (6 bases). Trimming cost V 4 bases and J 0 bases, with 20 bases left between them. The CDR3 has 18 amino acids. Germline V CDR1 and CDR2: SGHAT, FQNNGV. Here the CDR3 DNA reads TGTGCCAGCAGCTATCAGACAGGACCATACGCTAGCACAGATACGCAGTATTTT. Amino acid sequence: CASSYQTGPYASTDTQYF.